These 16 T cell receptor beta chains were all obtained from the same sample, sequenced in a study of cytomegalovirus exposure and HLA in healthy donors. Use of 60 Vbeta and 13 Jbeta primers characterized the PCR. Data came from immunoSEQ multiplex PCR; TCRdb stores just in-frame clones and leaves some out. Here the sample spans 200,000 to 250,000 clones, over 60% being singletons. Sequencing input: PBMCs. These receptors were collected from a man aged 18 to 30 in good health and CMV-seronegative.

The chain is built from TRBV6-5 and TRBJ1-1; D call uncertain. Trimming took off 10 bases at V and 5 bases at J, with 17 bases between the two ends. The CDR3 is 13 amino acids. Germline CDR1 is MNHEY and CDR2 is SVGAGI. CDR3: CATQESGWTEAFF. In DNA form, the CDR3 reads TGTGCCACCCAAGAAAGCGGGTGGACTGAAGCTTTCTTT.

In nucleotides, the CDR3 is TGTGCCAGTAGTCCAGGGACAGGGAGTTGGTATGGCTACACCTTC. This codes for CASSPGTGSWYGYTF. The chain carries TRBV19 and TRBJ1-2, with 9 bases identical to TRBD1. Germline V lookup: CDR1 LNHDA, CDR2 SQIVND (reference sequence). V lost 5 bases and J lost 5; bases outside the gene matches: 9. The CDR3 consists of 15 residues.

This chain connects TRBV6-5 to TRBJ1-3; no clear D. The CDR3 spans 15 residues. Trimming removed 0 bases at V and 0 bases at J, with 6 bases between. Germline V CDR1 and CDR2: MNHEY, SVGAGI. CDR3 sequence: CASSYSRFSGNTIYF. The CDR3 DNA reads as TGTGCCAGCAGTTACTCGAGGTTCTCTGGAAACACCATATATTTT.

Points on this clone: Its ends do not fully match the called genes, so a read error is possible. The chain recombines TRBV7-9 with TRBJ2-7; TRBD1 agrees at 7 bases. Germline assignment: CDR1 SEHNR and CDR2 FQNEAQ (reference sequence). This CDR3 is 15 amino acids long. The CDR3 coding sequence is TGTTCCAGCAGTATAGGACAGGCGCCGTCCTACGAGCAGTACTTC. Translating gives CSSSIGQAPSYEQYF.

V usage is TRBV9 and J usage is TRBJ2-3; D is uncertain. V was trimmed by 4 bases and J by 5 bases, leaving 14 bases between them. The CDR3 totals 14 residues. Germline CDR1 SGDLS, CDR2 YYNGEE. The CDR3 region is CASSPATDGDTQYF. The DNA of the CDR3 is TGTGCCAGCAGCCCAGCGACCGACGGAGATACGCAGTATTTT. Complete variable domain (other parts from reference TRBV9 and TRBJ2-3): DSGVTQTPKHLITATGQRVTLRCSPRSGDLSVYWYQQSLDQGLQFLIQYYNGEERAKGNILERFSAQQFPDLHSELNLSSLELGDSALYFCASSPATDGDTQYFGPGTRLTVL.

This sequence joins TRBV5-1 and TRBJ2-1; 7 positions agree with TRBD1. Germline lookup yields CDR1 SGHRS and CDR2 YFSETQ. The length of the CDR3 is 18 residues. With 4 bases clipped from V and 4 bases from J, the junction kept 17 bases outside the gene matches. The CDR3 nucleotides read TGCGCCAGCAGCCCTAAAGTGAGGGGGCAACCTTCGTACAATGAGCAGTTCTTC. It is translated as CASSPKVRGQPSYNEQFF. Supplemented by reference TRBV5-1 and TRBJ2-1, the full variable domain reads KAGVTQTPRYLIKTRGQQVTLSCSPISGHRSVSWYQQTPGQGLQFLFEYFSETQRNKGNFPGRFSGRQFSNSRSEMNVSTLELGDSALYLCASSPKVRGQPSYNEQFFGPGTRLTVL.

In DNA, the CDR3 is TGTGCCAGCAGCGTAGGGGACAGGCGGAGTGAAAAACTGTTTTTT. Translation: CASSVGDRRSEKLFF. The rearrangement links TRBV9 to TRBJ1-4; 8 bases fit TRBD1. Germline V gives CDR1 SGDLS, CDR2 YYNGEE. J lost 7 bases, V lost 0 bases, and 5 bases had no gene match. The CDR3 sequence is 15 residues long.

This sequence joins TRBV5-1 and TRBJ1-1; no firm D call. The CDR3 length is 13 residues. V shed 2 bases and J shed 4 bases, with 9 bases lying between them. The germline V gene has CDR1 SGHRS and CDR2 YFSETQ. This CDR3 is CASSFGRFTEAFF. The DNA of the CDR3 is TGCGCCAGCAGCTTTGGCAGATTCACTGAAGCTTTCTTT.

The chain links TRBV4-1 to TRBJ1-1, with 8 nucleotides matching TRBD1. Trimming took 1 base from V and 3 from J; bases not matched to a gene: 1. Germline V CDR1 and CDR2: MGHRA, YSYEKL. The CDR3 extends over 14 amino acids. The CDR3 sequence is CASSQAGGHTEAFF. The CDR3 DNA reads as TGCGCCAGCAGCCAAGCAGGGGGCCACACTGAAGCTTTCTTT.

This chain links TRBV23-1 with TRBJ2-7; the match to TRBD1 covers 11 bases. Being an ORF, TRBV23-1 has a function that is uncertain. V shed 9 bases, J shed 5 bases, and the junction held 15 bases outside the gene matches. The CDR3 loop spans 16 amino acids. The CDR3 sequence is CARITWRDRGEDEQYF. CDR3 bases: TGCGCCAGGATCACGTGGAGGGACAGGGGGGAGGACGAGCAGTACTTC.

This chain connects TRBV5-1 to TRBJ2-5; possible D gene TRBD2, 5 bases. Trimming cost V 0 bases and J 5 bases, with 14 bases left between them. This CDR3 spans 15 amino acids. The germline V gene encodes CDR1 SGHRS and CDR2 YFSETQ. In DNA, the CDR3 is TGCGCCAGCAGCTTGGAAGGCTCCTCGGGGGAGACCCAGTACTTC. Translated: CASSLEGSSGETQYF.

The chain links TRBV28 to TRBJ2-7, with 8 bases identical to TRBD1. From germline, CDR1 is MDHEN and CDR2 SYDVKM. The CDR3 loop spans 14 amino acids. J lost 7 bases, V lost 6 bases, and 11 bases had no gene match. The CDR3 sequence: CASSQRTGFLEQYF. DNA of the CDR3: TGTGCCAGCAGCCAAAGGACAGGGTTTCTGGAGCAGTACTTC.

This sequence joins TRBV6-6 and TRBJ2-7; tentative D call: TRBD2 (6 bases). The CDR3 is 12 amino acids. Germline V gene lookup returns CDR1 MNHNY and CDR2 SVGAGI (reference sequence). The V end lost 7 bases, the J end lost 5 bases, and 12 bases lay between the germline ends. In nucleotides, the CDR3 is TGTGCCAGCAAGGGAGGTCGAGACGAGCAGTACTTC. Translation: CASKGGRDEQYF.

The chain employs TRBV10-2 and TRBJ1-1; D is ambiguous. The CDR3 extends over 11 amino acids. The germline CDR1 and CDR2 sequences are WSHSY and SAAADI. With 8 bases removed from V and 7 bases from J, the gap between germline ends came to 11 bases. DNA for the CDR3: TGCGCCAGCTCCGGGGAATATGAAGCTTTCTTT. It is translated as CASSGEYEAFF.

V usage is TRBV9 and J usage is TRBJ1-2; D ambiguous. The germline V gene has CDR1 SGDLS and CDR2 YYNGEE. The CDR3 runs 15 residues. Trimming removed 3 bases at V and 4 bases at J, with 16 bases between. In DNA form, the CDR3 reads TGTGCCAGCAGCGGAATGTTCAGTGAAATCTATGGCTACACCTTC. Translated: CASSGMFSEIYGYTF. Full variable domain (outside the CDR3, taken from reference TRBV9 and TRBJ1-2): DSGVTQTPKHLITATGQRVTLRCSPRSGDLSVYWYQQSLDQGLQFLIQYYNGEERAKGNILERFSAQQFPDLHSELNLSSLELGDSALYFCASSGMFSEIYGYTFGSGTRLTVV.

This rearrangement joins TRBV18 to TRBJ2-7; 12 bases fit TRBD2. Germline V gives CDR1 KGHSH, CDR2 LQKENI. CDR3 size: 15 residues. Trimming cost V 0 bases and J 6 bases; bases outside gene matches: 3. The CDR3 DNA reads TGTGCCAGCTCACCACCACTAGCGGGAGGTGGCGAGCAGTACTTC. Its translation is CASSPPLAGGGEQYF.